The 27 T cell receptor beta chains given below trace back to one sample, sequenced in a study of cytomegalovirus exposure and HLA in healthy donors. The PCR contained 60 Vbeta and 13 Jbeta primers. TCRdb's table, derived via immunoSEQ multiplex PCR, lists solely in-frame clones and lacks some. The data hold 85,000 to 120,000 clones, with 63% observed a single time. The sample was PBMCs. Receptor source: a human donor in good health.

Concerning this clone itself: Germline is not matched at one junction end, which may reflect a read error. The chain recombines TRBV7-7 with TRBJ2-2, with D possibly matching TRBD2 (5 bases). Germline lookup yields CDR1 SSHAT and CDR2 FNYEAQ (reference sequence). The CDR3 is made up of 14 amino acids. CDR3 DNA sequence: TGTGCTAGCAGAAGACGGGAGAACACCGGGGAGCTGTTTTTT. It is translated as CASRRRENTGELFF.

The J gene is TRBJ1-1, the V gene TRBV5-4; 9 bases agree with TRBD1. CDR1 and CDR2 (germline): SGHNT, YYREEE (reference sequence). The length of the CDR3 is 15 residues. The V and J ends lost 3 bases and 1 base, in that order; junction bases with no gene match: 4. CDR3 coding DNA: TGTGCCAGCAGCTCCAGGACAGGGGAGAACACTGAAGCTTTCTTT. Amino acids: CASSSRTGENTEAFF.

V gene TRBV4-2 combines with J gene TRBJ2-2, with TRBD2 identical over 12 bases. The CDR3 totals 17 residues. The J segment lost 4 bases and the V segment lost 0 bases, leaving 3 bases of the junction unmatched. Germline V gene lookup returns CDR1 LGHNA and CDR2 YNFKEQ. The CDR3 bases are TGTGCCAGCAGCCAAGAGACTAGCGGGAGAGGCACCGGGGAGCTGTTTTTT. It yields the protein CASSQETSGRGTGELFF.

The J gene is TRBJ2-1, the V gene TRBV4-1, with 7 bases lining up with TRBD1. This CDR3 comprises 16 residues. The junction had 6 bases not matched to a gene; V was cut back by 3 bases and J by 1 base. The germline V gene encodes CDR1 MGHRA and CDR2 YSYEKL. CDR3 DNA: TGCGCCAGCAGCCAGGACGACAGGGAGTCCTACAATGAGCAGTTCTTC. It yields the protein CASSQDDRESYNEQFF.

This clone has a handful of counts. V usage is TRBV28 and J usage is TRBJ1-2; TRBD1 is a possible D gene (5 bases). The CDR3 totals 14 residues. Trimming took 2 bases from V and 6 from J, leaving 13 bases between them. CDR1 and CDR2 (germline): MDHEN, SYDVKM. The CDR3 nucleotides read TGTGCCAGCAGTTTAGTTCCAGGGAAGGATGGCTACACCTTC. Protein product: CASSLVPGKDGYTF.

The chain carries TRBV6-5 and TRBJ2-3; the match to TRBD1 covers 9 bases. V lost 5 bases, J lost 4 bases, and 7 bases stayed unmatched. Germline lookup yields CDR1 MNHEY and CDR2 SVGAGI. The CDR3 is 15 amino acids. CDR3 sequence: CASSNLGQGADTQYF. For the CDR3, the DNA is TGTGCCAGCAGTAACCTGGGACAGGGTGCAGATACGCAGTATTTT.

This clone has just a few counts. V gene TRBV4-2 combines with J gene TRBJ2-7, with D possibly TRBD1 on 6 matching bases. Between the trimmed V and J ends, which lost 0 bases and 5 bases, there was a span of 14 bases. CDR3 length equals 15 residues. Per germline, CDR1 LGHNA and CDR2 YNFKEQ. CDR3 sequence (DNA): TGTGCCAGCAGCCAAGAAGCAGGGGTATTCAACGAGCAGTACTTC. It yields the protein CASSQEAGVFNEQYF.

V usage is TRBV28 and J usage is TRBJ1-5; TRBD1 matches 8 bases. Germline-derived CDR1 and CDR2 are MDHEN and SYDVKM. J lost 0 bases, V lost 2 bases, and 3 bases had no gene match. This CDR3 region has 16 residues. The CDR3: CASSLARGRSNQPQHF. CDR3 DNA: TGTGCCAGCAGTTTAGCCAGGGGGCGTAGCAATCAGCCCCAGCATTTT.

This chain's CDR3 is CASSATSVGETQYF. The CDR3 DNA is TGTGCCAGCAGTGCCACGAGCGTCGGGGAGACCCAGTACTTC. V gene TRBV6-5 combines with J gene TRBJ2-5; D remains unclear. Trimming shortened V by 5 bases and J by 5 bases, and 15 bases separated the two germline ends. The CDR3 is 14 amino acids. CDR1 is MNHEY, CDR2 SVGAGI, per germline.

This sequence joins TRBV6-5 and TRBJ2-5; D is uncertain. Germline V gives CDR1 MNHEY, CDR2 SVGAGI. V shed 0 bases and J shed 4 bases, with 12 bases lying between them. CDR3 length: 15 residues. CDR3 nucleotide sequence: TGTGCCAGCAGTTACTCGAGTGGGCTCCGAGAGACCCAGTACTTC. Translated, it gives CASSYSSGLRETQYF.

The rearrangement links TRBV6-1 to TRBJ2-5, with D perhaps matching TRBD1 (6 bases). V lost 5 bases and J lost 5, with 18 bases in between. The CDR3 has 15 amino acids. CDR1 is MNHNS, CDR2 SASEGT, per germline. CDR3: CASSNRDRPWETQYF. CDR3 DNA: TGTGCCAGCAGTAACCGTGACAGGCCTTGGGAGACCCAGTACTTC.

The chain combines TRBV30 with TRBJ1-3; weak D call: TRBD1 (5 bases). Trimming removed 4 bases at V and 8 bases at J, with 21 bases between. The CDR3 runs 15 residues. Germline V gene data show CDR1 as GTSNPN and CDR2 as SVGIG (reference sequence). The CDR3 sequence: CAWTPTTEAPYTIYF. DNA of the CDR3: TGTGCCTGGACTCCTACGACAGAAGCACCGTACACCATATATTTT.

The chain combines TRBV5-1 with TRBJ2-7; 8 bases align to TRBD1. Losses at the gene ends were 5 bases for V and 5 bases for J; bases not matched to a gene: 15. Germline CDR1 reads SGHRS; CDR2 reads YFSETQ. The CDR3 contains 16 residues. CDR3 in amino acids: CASRPSVAGGPHEQYF. The CDR3, as DNA: TGCGCCAGCAGGCCTTCGGTGGCAGGGGGCCCCCACGAGCAGTACTTC.

The gene calls are TRBV5-6 and TRBJ2-3; 9 nucleotides align to TRBD1. V lost 1 base to trimming and J lost 5 bases; unmatched junction nucleotides: 17. This CDR3 spans 19 amino acids. Looked up from germline, CDR1 is SGHDT and CDR2 is YYEEEE. CDR3 coding DNA: TGTGCCAGCAGCTTGCTTGTTGAACAGGGGGCGCGTTCTGGAGATACGCAGTATTTT. Its translation: CASSLLVEQGARSGDTQYF.

The chain has TRBV28 and TRBJ2-7; 9 nucleotides align to TRBD1. The J segment lost 0 bases and the V segment lost 6 bases, leaving 6 bases of the junction unmatched. CDR3 size: 15 residues. Germline V lookup: CDR1 MDHEN, CDR2 SYDVKM. The CDR3 region has the DNA TGTGCCAGCAGGGGACAGGGCCCCCCCTCCTACGAGCAGTACTTC. Its protein is CASRGQGPPSYEQYF.

This chain connects TRBV27 to TRBJ2-7; D possibly corresponds to TRBD1 (5 bases). Germline CDR1 reads MNHEY; CDR2 reads SMNVEV (reference sequence). Trimming cost V 7 bases and J 0 bases, with 10 bases left between them. The CDR3 extends over 13 amino acids. The CDR3 sequence is CASMGPFSYEQYF. CDR3 nucleotide sequence: TGTGCCAGCATGGGGCCCTTCTCCTACGAGCAGTACTTC.

This clone was counted between two and nine times. This rearrangement joins TRBV6-5 to TRBJ1-5, with a possible D match to TRBD1 (6 bases). V lost 2 bases, J lost 8 bases, and 13 bases lay in between. Germline CDR1 MNHEY, CDR2 SVGAGI. The CDR3 is 14 amino acids. The CDR3 protein is CASSYVQGDEPQHF. CDR3 DNA sequence: TGTGCCAGCAGTTACGTACAGGGCGACGAGCCCCAGCATTTT.

J is TRBJ2-2 and V is TRBV7-9; D remains unclear. V was pared by 5 bases and J by 1 base, with 14 bases between. This CDR3 spans 16 amino acids. Per the germline V gene, CDR1 is SEHNR and CDR2 is FQNEAQ (reference sequence). For the CDR3, the DNA is TGTGCCAGCAGCCCCCAAGCGATGATGAACACCGGGGAGCTGTTTTTT. Protein product: CASSPQAMMNTGELFF.

This clone has only a few counts. This chain uses TRBV29-1 with TRBJ1-1; no reliable D call. V lost 4 bases, J lost 2 bases, and 8 bases lay in between. CDR1 and CDR2 from the germline V gene are SQVTM and ANQGSEA. This CDR3 contains 12 residues. The CDR3 DNA sequence: TGCAGCGTTGCTAGGATCAACACTGAAGCTTTCTTT. As protein: CSVARINTEAFF.

This sequence joins TRBV30 and TRBJ1-6; 7 nucleotides line up with TRBD1. CDR1 is GTSNPN and CDR2 is SVGIG in the germline V gene (reference sequence). This CDR3 contains 17 residues. The V and J ends lost 3 bases and 5 bases, in that order; junction bases with no gene match: 13. The CDR3 DNA reads TGTGCCTGGAGCGACATTCAGGGGGTGGGGAATAATTCACCCCTCCACTTT. The encoded protein is CAWSDIQGVGNNSPLHF.

J is TRBJ2-7 and V is TRBV4-2; a possible D gene is TRBD2 (5 bases). Trimming took 1 base from V and 3 from J, leaving 7 bases between them. Per germline, CDR1 LGHNA and CDR2 YNFKEQ. The CDR3 consists of 13 residues. The CDR3 nucleotides read TGTGCCAGCAGCCAAGGGGGAGACTACGAGCAGTACTTC. Translated, it gives CASSQGGDYEQYF.

About this clone itself: The junction shows a germline mismatch at one end, possibly a read error. The rearrangement joins TRBV4-1 to TRBJ2-1; D is unclear. The germline V gene has CDR1 MGHRA and CDR2 YSYEKL. There are 12 residues in the CDR3. CDR3 region: CASSHPYDEQFF. The CDR3 bases are TGCGCCAGCAGCCACCCCTACGATGAGCAGTTCTTC.

This clone showed up just a few times. The gene calls are TRBV19 and TRBJ1-3; 7 bases agree with TRBD1. V trimming: 5 bases; J trimming: 0 bases; junction bases outside the gene matches: 10. The CDR3 is made up of 17 amino acids. Germline values: CDR1 LNHDA, CDR2 SQIVND (reference sequence). Here the CDR3 DNA reads TGTGCCAGTAGTGGACTGGACAGGACCCGCTCTGGAAACACCATATATTTT. Amino acid sequence: CASSGLDRTRSGNTIYF.

This clone has a handful of counts. The rearrangement links TRBV5-1 to TRBJ2-1; D is possibly TRBD2 (5 bases). The germline V gene encodes CDR1 SGHRS and CDR2 YFSETQ. Trimming left V 0 bases short and J 4 bases short, with 11 bases between. The CDR3 loop spans 15 amino acids. DNA of the CDR3: TGCGCCAGCAGCTTGGACGGGGATCTGTACAATGAGCAGTTCTTC. It translates to CASSLDGDLYNEQFF.

The sample holds a few counts of this clone. The genes are TRBV29-1 and TRBJ2-3; possible D gene TRBD2, 6 bases. Germline CDR1 and CDR2: SQVTM and ANQGSEA. The CDR3 consists of 16 residues. Trimming shortened V by 3 bases and J by 0 bases, and 16 bases separated the two germline ends. CDR3 amino acids: CSVEGKLAESTDTQYF. DNA for the CDR3: TGCAGCGTTGAGGGAAAGTTAGCGGAAAGCACAGATACGCAGTATTTT.

This clone was observed a handful of times. CDR3 residues: CASSLSPLIGQGTDTQYF. Here the CDR3 DNA reads TGTGCCAGCAGTTTATCCCCCCTCATTGGACAGGGTACAGATACGCAGTATTTT. J is TRBJ2-3 and V is TRBV27; TRBD1 matches at 8 bases. Germline-derived CDR1 and CDR2 are MNHEY and SMNVEV (reference sequence). V dropped 0 bases and J dropped 3; count of bases not matched to a gene: 11. The CDR3 contains 18 residues.

This clone appeared once. The chain links TRBV6-5 to TRBJ2-5, with 9 nucleotides matching TRBD2. Matching the DNA end better, TRBJ2-7 makes the J call doubtful. Germline V gives CDR1 MNHEY, CDR2 SVGAGI. The CDR3 has 15 residues. The CDR3 sequence is CASSQYPGTSNEQYF. CDR3 coding DNA: TGTGCCAGCAGTCAGTACCCCGGGACTAGCAACGAGCAGTACTTC.